The 4 T cell receptor beta chains below come from one sample, sequenced in a study of spatial heterogeneity in lung cancer. TCRdb processed the 5' RACE reads anew with MiXCR; each CDR3 protein has one entry. This sample has 89,000 or so distinct CDR3 sequences, with 15% to 25% found just once. As to time point: sample taken at primary tumor resection. Whole RNA, isolated from tumor, nontumor lung or frozen PBMC, was sequenced without prior sorting. The specimen comprised PBMCs, sampled at surgery. The receptors shown here come from a male donor with early-stage non-small cell lung cancer.

The genes are TRBV28 and TRBJ2-7; TRBD1 might be the D (6 bases). The CDR3 length is 14 residues. The V end lost 4 bases, the J end lost 2 bases, and 12 bases lay between the germline ends. Germline CDR1 and CDR2: MDHEN and SYDVKM. CDR3: CASSSGTPPYEQYF. The CDR3 nucleotides are TGTGCCAGCAGTTCCGGGACACCTCCCTACGAGCAGTACTTC.

The sample holds a few counts of this clonotype. The chain's CDR3 is CASSYQSSYEQYF. The CDR3 DNA sequence: TGTGCCAGCAGTTACCAGAGCTCCTACGAGCAGTACTTC. The V call is TRBV12-3 or TRBV12-4, the J call TRBJ2-7; no reliable D call. V gave up 4 bases and J gave up 0 bases, with 7 bases separating them. The CDR3 contains 13 residues.

V gene TRBV28 combines with J gene TRBJ1-6, with D perhaps matching TRBD1 (6 bases). Germline V gives CDR1 MDHEN, CDR2 SYDVKM. Trimming removed 7 bases from V and 2 bases from J, with 12 bases in between. This CDR3 is built from 15 residues. CDR3 region: CASTRKGAYNSPLHF. CDR3 nucleotide sequence: TGTGCCAGCACCAGGAAGGGGGCCTATAATTCACCCCTCCACTTT.

This clonotype was counted many times. CDR3 residues: CASRASTDTQYF. In DNA form, the CDR3 reads TGTGCCAGCAGGGCTAGCACAGATACGCAGTATTTT. The chain uses TRBV7-2 and TRBJ2-3, with D uncertain. Germline lookup yields CDR1 SGHTA and CDR2 FQGNSA. This CDR3 comprises 12 residues. V gave up 6 bases and J gave up 0 bases, with 4 bases separating them.